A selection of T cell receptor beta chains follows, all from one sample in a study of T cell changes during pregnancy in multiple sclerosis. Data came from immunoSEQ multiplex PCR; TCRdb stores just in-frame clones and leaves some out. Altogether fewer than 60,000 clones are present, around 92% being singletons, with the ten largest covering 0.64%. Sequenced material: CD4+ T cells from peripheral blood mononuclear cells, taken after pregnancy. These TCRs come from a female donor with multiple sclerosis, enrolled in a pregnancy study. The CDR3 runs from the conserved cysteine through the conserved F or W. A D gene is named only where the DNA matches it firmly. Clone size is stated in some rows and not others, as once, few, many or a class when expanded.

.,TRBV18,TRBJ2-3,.,TGTGCCAGCTCACCAATACAGTCCACAGATACGCAGTATTTT,CASSPIQSTDTQYF
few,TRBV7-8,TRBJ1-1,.,TGTGCCAGCAGCTACGGGAGGTACACTGAAGCTTTCTTT,CASSYGRYTEAFF
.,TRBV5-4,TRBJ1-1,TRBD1,TGTGCCAGCAGCGGACAGGGGGCAGGGAAGAACACTGAAGCTTTCTTT,CASSGQGAGKNTEAFF
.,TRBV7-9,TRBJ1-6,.,TGTGCCAGCGGTAAGACAGGCCATAATTCACCCCTCCACTTT,CASGKTGHNSPLHF
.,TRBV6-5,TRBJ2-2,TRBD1,TGTGCCAGCAGCCCGACAGGGTTGGACACCGGGGAGCTGTTTTTT,CASSPTGLDTGELFF
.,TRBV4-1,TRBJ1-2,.,TGCGCCAGCAGCCGCGGGGTGGGAGGCTACACCTTC,CASSRGVGGYTF
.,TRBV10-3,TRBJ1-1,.,TGTGCCATCAGTGAAGCACGGTTGAACACTGAAGCTTTCTTT,CAISEARLNTEAFF
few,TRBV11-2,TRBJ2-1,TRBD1,TGTGCCAGCAGCTCCGGGACAGTCTCCTACAATGAGCAGTTCTTC,CASSSGTVSYNEQFF
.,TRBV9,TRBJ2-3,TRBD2,TGTGCCAGCAGCGTCACTAGCGGGGTGGGATTTAGCACAGATACGCAGTATTTT,CASSVTSGVGFSTDTQYF
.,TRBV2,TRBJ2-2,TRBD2,TGTGCCAGCCGTCGACTAGCCAACACCGGGGAGCTGTTTTTT,CASRRLANTGELFF
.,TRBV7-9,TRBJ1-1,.,TGTGCCAGCAGCTTCGGGGACTGGACTGAAGCTTTCTTT,CASSFGDWTEAFF
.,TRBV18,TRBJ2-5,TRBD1,TGTGCCAGCTCATCCTTACAGGGGGCCGAGACCCAGTACTTC,CASSSLQGAETQYF
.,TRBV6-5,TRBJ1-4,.,TGTGCCAGCAGCAGGCAAGCAACTAATGAAAAACTGTTTTTT,CASSRQATNEKLFF
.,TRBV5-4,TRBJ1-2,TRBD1,TGTGCCAGCAGCTCATCGGACAGGGGCTATGGCTACACCTTC,CASSSSDRGYGYTF
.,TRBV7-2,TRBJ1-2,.,TGTGCCAGCAGCCCCACCCGAGACAGGTTAGACTATGGCTACACCTTC,CASSPTRDRLDYGYTF
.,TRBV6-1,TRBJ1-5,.,TGTGCCACCGGATGGGGGGGGATGAATCAGCCCCAGCATTTT,CATGWGGMNQPQHF
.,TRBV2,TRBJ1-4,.,TGTGCCAGCAGTGCCCAGGGGACAACTAATGAAAAACTGTTTTTT,CASSAQGTTNEKLFF
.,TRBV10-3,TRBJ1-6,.,TGTGCCATCAGTCCCACCGTAGGACGTCTAGGGGGTAATTCACCCCTCCACTTT,CAISPTVGRLGGNSPLHF
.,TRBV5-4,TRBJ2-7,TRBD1,TGTGCCAGCAGCGCCGGGACAGGGAGCTCCTACGAGCAGTACTTC,CASSAGTGSSYEQYF
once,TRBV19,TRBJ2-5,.,TGTGCCAGTAGTATAGGGGGGGGCGCGGTGCGGTCCAAAGAGACCCAGTACTTC,CASSIGGGAVRSKETQYF
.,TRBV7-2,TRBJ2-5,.,TGTGCCAGCAGCTTAGACCGGAGGTCCCAAGAGACCCAGTACTTC,CASSLDRRSQETQYF
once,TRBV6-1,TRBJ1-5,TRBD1,TGTGCCAGCAGTGAGACAGGGGGCGCGGGTCAGCCCCAGCATTTT,CASSETGGAGQPQHF
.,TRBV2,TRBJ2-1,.,TGTGCCAGCAGTCCCGAACGGGGGGAGCAGTTCTTC,CASSPERGEQFF
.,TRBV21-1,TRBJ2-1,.,TGTAGGGGTTATTCCTACAATGAGCAGTTCTTC,CRGYSYNEQFF
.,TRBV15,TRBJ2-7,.,TGTGCCACCAGCAGTGGCCATATAGGGGGCTACGAGCAGTACTTC,CATSSGHIGGYEQYF
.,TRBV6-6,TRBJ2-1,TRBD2,TGTGCCAGCAGTAAACTAGCGGGGGGGCTTGAGCAGTTCTTC,CASSKLAGGLEQFF
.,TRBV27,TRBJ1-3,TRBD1,TGTGCCAGCAGTTTACAGGGGGTCGGAAACACCATATATTTT,CASSLQGVGNTIYF
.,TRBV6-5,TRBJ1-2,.,TGTGCCAGCAGGCATGGACAGATCTATGGCTACACCTTC,CASRHGQIYGYTF
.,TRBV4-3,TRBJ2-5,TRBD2,TGCGCCAGCAGGGTTTTTCCTAGCGGGGCGGAAGAGACCCAGTACTTC,CASRVFPSGAEETQYF
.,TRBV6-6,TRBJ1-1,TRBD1,TGTGCCAGCAGCCGACAACCGGGGACAGGGAACACTGAAGCTTTCTTT,CASSRQPGTGNTEAFF
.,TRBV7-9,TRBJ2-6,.,TGTGCCAGCAGCTTACCGGCGGGCTCTGGGGCCAACGTCCTGACTTTC,CASSLPAGSGANVLTF
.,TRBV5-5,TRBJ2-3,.,TGTGCCAGCAGCTCCCCTAGGCCCCGCACAGATACGCAGTATTTT,CASSSPRPRTDTQYF
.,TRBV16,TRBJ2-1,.,TGTGCCAGCAGCCCTTGGACGGGATCCTACAATGAGCAGTTCTTC,CASSPWTGSYNEQFF
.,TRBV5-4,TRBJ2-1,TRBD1,TGTGCCAGCAGTGACAGGGCCTACAATGAGCAGTTCTTC,CASSDRAYNEQFF
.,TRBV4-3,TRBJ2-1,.,TGCGCCAGCAGCCAAGAGGTGCAGACTAGGAACAATGAGCAGTTCTTC,CASSQEVQTRNNEQFF
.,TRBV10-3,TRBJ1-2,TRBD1,TGTGCCATCAGCGCGACATTAAGACAGGGAAGGGACTATGGCTACACCTTC,CAISATLRQGRDYGYTF
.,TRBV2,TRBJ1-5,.,TGTGCCAGCAGTTACAGGGAGAGCAATCAGCCCCAGCATTTT,CASSYRESNQPQHF
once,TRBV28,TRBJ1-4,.,TGTGCCAGCAGTACCTCCAGGATCCCCGGGGCAACTAATGAAAAACTGTTTTTT,CASSTSRIPGATNEKLFF
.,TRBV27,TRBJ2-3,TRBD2,TGTGCCAGCAGTTCCCTGAGGTTTAGCGGGGGGCTTAGGGATACGCAGTATTTT,CASSSLRFSGGLRDTQYF
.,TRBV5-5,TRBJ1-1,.,TGTGCCAGCAGGTACGGTGGACAGACGATGAACACTGAAGCTTTCTTT,CASRYGGQTMNTEAFF